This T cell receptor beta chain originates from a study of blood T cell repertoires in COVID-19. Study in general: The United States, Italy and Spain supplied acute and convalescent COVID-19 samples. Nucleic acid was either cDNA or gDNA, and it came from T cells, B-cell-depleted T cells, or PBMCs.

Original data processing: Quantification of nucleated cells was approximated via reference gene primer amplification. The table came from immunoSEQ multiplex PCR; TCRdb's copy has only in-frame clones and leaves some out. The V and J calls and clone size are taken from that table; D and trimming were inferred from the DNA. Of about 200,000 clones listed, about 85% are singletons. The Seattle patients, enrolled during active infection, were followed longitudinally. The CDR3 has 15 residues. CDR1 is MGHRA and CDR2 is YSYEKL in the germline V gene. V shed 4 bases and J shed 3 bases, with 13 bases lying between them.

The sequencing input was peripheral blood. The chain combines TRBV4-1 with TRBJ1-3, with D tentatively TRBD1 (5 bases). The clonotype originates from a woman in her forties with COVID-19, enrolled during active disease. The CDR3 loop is CASSRQVGVGNTIYF. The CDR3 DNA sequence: TGCGCCAGCAGCCGCCAAGTAGGGGTTGGAAACACCATATATTTT.